This T cell receptor beta chain was captured by sequencing in a study of blood T cell repertoires in COVID-19. Study background: Samples came from the United States, Italy and Spain, spanning acute and convalescent COVID-19. From T cells, B-cell-depleted T cells, or PBMCs came the material, which was cDNA or gDNA.

Authors' methods: Amplifying reference gene primers gave estimates of nucleated cell counts. The data were produced by immunoSEQ multiplex PCR, yet TCRdb's version contains in-frame clones alone and is incomplete. V and J calls and clone size come straight from that table; D and trimming were deduced from the DNA. The table shows 160,000 or so clones, with around 83% occurring only once. Patients of the Seattle cohort, enrolled during active infection, were followed longitudinally. Germline V CDR1 and CDR2: SGDLS, YYNGEE. V lost 4 bases, J lost 7 bases, and 14 bases stayed unmatched. The CDR3 runs to 16 residues.

The material sequenced was peripheral blood. The V gene is TRBV9, the J gene TRBJ2-1; 7 nucleotides match TRBD2. This receptor was obtained from a woman aged 45-59 years with COVID-19, enrolled during active disease. This CDR3 is CASSPTTSVTGNEQFF. CDR3 nucleotide sequence: TGTGCCAGCAGCCCCACAACTAGCGTTACCGGGAATGAGCAGTTCTTC.